This entry lists 14 T cell receptor beta chains sequenced from one sample in a study of cytomegalovirus exposure and HLA in healthy donors (TCRdb year 2017). The library was produced with the immunoSEQ multiplex PCR assay. For the multiplex PCR, a mixture combining 60 forward primers for TCR Vbeta segments and 13 reverse primers for TCR Jbeta segments was used. TCRdb took this table from immuneACCESS and kept in-frame rearrangements with V and J called. Such tables lack part of the clones; where checked against another copy, unresolved V genes explain under half of the gap, and the rest is unexplained. This sample's table lists over 100,000 clones. Of the sample, 6.5% to 7% falls within the top ten clones. The material sequenced was PBMCs. All receptors come from a man aged 40-49 years in good health and CMV-seropositive.

The chain combines TRBV6-5 with TRBJ2-2; D unclear. CDR3 length: 16 residues. V was shortened by 0 bases and J by 1 base, with 9 bases between the two germline ends. CDR1 MNHEY and CDR2 SVGAGI come from the germline V gene. Here the CDR3 DNA reads TGTGCCAGCAGTTACTCGAGGAGAGGGAACACCGGGGAGCTGTTTTTT. Residues: CASSYSRRGNTGELFF.

The CDR3 nucleotides read TGTGCCAGCTCAAAGCTTTCCTACGAGCAGTACTTC. Its protein is CASSKLSYEQYF. The rearrangement joins TRBV18 to TRBJ2-7; unclear D gene. This CDR3 comprises 12 residues. V was cut by 5 bases and J by 1 base, with 6 bases left in between. The germline CDR1 and CDR2 sequences are KGHSH and LQKENI. Complete variable domain (other parts from reference TRBV18 and TRBJ2-7): NAGVMQNPRHLVRRRGQEARLRCSPMKGHSHVYWYRQLPEEGLKFMVYLQKENIIDESGMPKERFSAEFPKEGPSILRIQQVVRGDSAAYFCASSKLSYEQYFGPGTRLTVT.

The chain combines TRBV7-9 with TRBJ2-7; 12 nucleotides line up with TRBD2. CDR1 and CDR2 (germline): SEHNR, FQNEAQ (reference sequence). J was trimmed by 5 bases and V by 5 bases; bases with no gene match: 10. CDR3 size: 16 residues. The CDR3 here is CASSAPLAGGPHEQYF. DNA for the CDR3: TGTGCCAGCAGCGCCCCACTAGCGGGAGGCCCCCACGAGCAGTACTTC.

The V gene is TRBV5-1, the J gene TRBJ2-7, with TRBD1 matching over 7 bases. This CDR3 comprises 14 residues. CDR1 is SGHRS, CDR2 YFSETQ, per germline. The ends lost 2 bases at V and 5 bases at J; junction bases unmatched: 7. The CDR3 DNA follows: TGCGCCAGCAGCTTTACAGGGGATAGCAACGAGCAGTACTTC. It codes for CASSFTGDSNEQYF.

The chain uses TRBV11-2 and TRBJ2-7; TRBD1 aligns across 12 bases. Germline loops: CDR1 SGHAT, CDR2 FQNNGV. J gave up 3 bases and V 1 base, and 4 bases lay outside the gene matches. The CDR3 sequence is 16 residues long. The CDR3 region is CASSLVGQGASYEQYF. The CDR3 DNA reads TGTGCCAGCAGCTTAGTGGGACAGGGGGCTAGCTACGAGCAGTACTTC.

J is TRBJ1-4 and V is TRBV11-2; tentative D call: TRBD1 (6 bases). Germline V gene data show CDR1 as SGHAT and CDR2 as FQNNGV. V lost 3 bases and J lost 8, with 13 bases in between. The CDR3 contains 14 residues. The CDR3 coding sequence is TGTGCCAGCAGCTTCACGGGGGGCGACGAAAAACTGTTTTTT. This codes for CASSFTGGDEKLFF.

The J gene is TRBJ1-2, the V gene TRBV20-1; TRBD1 is a possible D gene (6 bases). Germline CDR1 and CDR2: DFQATT and SNEGSKA (reference sequence). The CDR3 spans 11 residues. Trimming cost V 6 bases and J 12 bases, with 17 bases left between them. CDR3: CSAGFIQGHTF. In DNA, the CDR3 is TGCAGTGCCGGATTCATACAGGGACACACCTTC.

The CDR3 loop reads CASSHGQGDSDTGELFF. The CDR3 nucleotides read TGTGCCAGCAGCCATGGACAGGGGGATTCGGATACCGGGGAGCTGTTTTTT. This chain connects TRBV7-8 to TRBJ2-2; 10 bases are shared with TRBD1. This CDR3 region has 17 residues. V lost 5 bases to trimming and J lost 5 bases; unmatched junction nucleotides: 11. Germline V lookup: CDR1 SGHVS, CDR2 FQNEAQ. Combining the CDR3 with reference TRBV7-8 and TRBJ2-2 gives the whole variable domain GAGVSQSPRYKVAKRGQDVALRCDPISGHVSLFWYQQALGQGPEFLTYFQNEAQLDKSGLPSDRFFAERPEGSVSTLKIQRTQQEDSAVYLCASSHGQGDSDTGELFFGEGSRLTVL.

The chain couples TRBV2 to TRBJ2-7; 16 bases line up with TRBD2. The ends lost 6 bases at V and 0 bases at J; junction bases unmatched: 8. Germline CDR1 reads SNHLY; CDR2 reads FYNNEI. The CDR3 is 18 amino acids. The CDR3 bases are TGTGCCAGCAGGGCCGGGACTAGCGGGAGGGGTAGCTCCTACGAGCAGTACTTC. It specifies CASRAGTSGRGSSYEQYF.

The V call is TRBV19, the J call TRBJ2-3; 9 bases agree with TRBD2. Germline values: CDR1 LNHDA, CDR2 SQIVND (reference sequence). With 7 bases clipped from V and 6 bases from J, the junction kept 17 bases outside the gene matches. The CDR3 extends over 17 amino acids. The CDR3 spells CASNNGDDSGSWDTQYF. CDR3 sequence (DNA): TGTGCCAGTAACAATGGGGATGATAGCGGGAGTTGGGATACGCAGTATTTT.

The chain is built from TRBV19 and TRBJ2-2, with D possibly TRBD1 on 6 matching bases. Germline V CDR1 and CDR2: LNHDA, SQIVND (reference sequence). V shed 3 bases and J shed 0 bases, with 14 bases lying between them. The CDR3 sequence is 17 residues long. This CDR3 is CASSIIPGHSNTGELFF. CDR3 nucleotides: TGTGCCAGTAGTATTATTCCGGGACATTCGAACACCGGGGAGCTGTTTTTT.

CDR3 amino acids: CASSLRDSFTDTQYF. The CDR3 nucleotides are TGTGCCAGCAGCCTCCGGGACAGTTTCACAGATACGCAGTATTTT. The chain links TRBV5-4 to TRBJ2-3; 7 bases agree with TRBD1. V was pared by 4 bases and J by 2 bases, with 7 bases of the junction left unmatched. The CDR3 length is 15 residues. The V gene's germline CDR1 is SGHNT and CDR2 YYREEE (reference sequence).

The J gene is TRBJ2-7, the V gene TRBV5-4, with D perhaps matching TRBD2 (6 bases). V lost 3 bases and J lost 2, with 9 bases in between. The germline gives CDR1 SGHNT, CDR2 YYREEE (reference sequence). The CDR3 is made up of 13 amino acids. CDR3 nucleotide sequence: TGTGCCAGCAGCTGGGACTCGACCTACGAGCAGTACTTC. This gives the protein CASSWDSTYEQYF.

V gene TRBV6-1 combines with J gene TRBJ2-2; no clear D gene. Germline lookup yields CDR1 MNHNS and CDR2 SASEGT. Trimming removed 2 bases from V and 7 bases from J, with 11 bases in between. The CDR3 runs to 14 residues. The CDR3 loop is CASSETRESGELFF. The CDR3 region has the DNA TGTGCCAGCAGTGAAACCCGAGAAAGCGGGGAGCTGTTTTTT.